This TCR beta chain was obtained from a study of human T cells and chemical hapten exposure (dated by TCRdb to about 2021). In terms of the full investigation: For sensitization, 2% DPC in acetone was applied to a roughly 2 cm by roughly 2 cm area of upper inner arm skin. Blood samples were taken from patients before sensitization (week 0) and at 2, 6 and about 24 weeks after DPC sensitization. Patch tests used Finn chambers with 0.01% DPC on the upper back, scored after 6 days by International Contact Dermatitis Research Group standards. Peripheral blood TCR repertoire changes were tracked in vivo in alopecia patients during primary and secondary sensitization to the hapten diphenylcyclopropenone (DPC). Most of the patients in the cohort were female, and the cohort covered alopecia areata with under or over 50% scalp involvement, alopecia totalis and alopecia universalis. Libraries were combined into a pool for sequencing, and differences in TCR yield between samples came mainly from small differences in library volumes within the pool. Throughout the study period of 20 to 25 weeks, patients also received therapeutic DPC doses to the scalp every week. Blood for TCR sequencing was provided by twenty-nine alopecia patients at one to four time points (pre-sensitization, 2, 6 and 24 weeks). Broad study findings and their caveats: Significantly more large CDR3 similarity clusters were formed by expanded TCRs than by pre-sensitization or healthy control sets, consistent with antigen-driven responses. DPC sensitization did not change the number of TCRs with a frequency above 1 in 1000, and there was no evidence of changes in global repertoire structure. Repeated subsampling changed both the strength of the expansion versus patch-test correlation and the threshold at which that correlation became significant. Patch test score correlated positively with the number of PT1 expanded TCRs, reaching significance at thresholds 8, 16 and 32 but not at 4. All patients had alopecia, a presumed autoimmune disease, so their immune response might differ from that of healthy individuals.

Per the publication, the time point label means: patch test 1, 2 weeks after DPC sensitization. According to the study, the label for this sample's treatment or condition signals: therapeutic diphenylcyclopropenone sensitization with weekly scalp DPC. At every patch-test visit, the blood draw took place before the patch test was put on. Eligible patients were aged 18 to 70, diagnosed with alopecia, deemed suitable for DPC therapy, and excluded if pregnant. Total RNA was extracted from unfractionated whole blood collected in Tempus Blood RNA tubes. A remark on this clonotype: Its antigen is unknown. Qualities for individual bases were not recorded, and no much larger clone is one base off.

V is clipped by 0 bases and J by 1 base, and the sequence between their germline boundaries is 7 bases long. The CDR3 numbers 15 residues from cysteine through phenylalanine. Only the CDR3 DNA is retained, 45 bases long and in frame from the first base. CDR1 and CDR2 were assigned from the germline V gene (reference sequence) as MNHEY and SMNVEV. The method behind the library was RACE. The reads were generated on a NextSeq 500. During library preparation, unique molecular identifiers were attached to individual cDNA molecules so that TCRs could be counted quantitatively and reproducibly. Each blood RNA sample was used to sequence both TCR alpha and TCR beta chains. In the source study's methods: Samples had a median of 95,638 TCRs, with a range from roughly 23,224 to 750,000. V, J and CDR3 annotation of the TCR reads was performed with the Decombinator software suite. To make PS versus PT1 abundance plots, every sample was subsampled to the same number of TCRs (28,000). TCRs were defined as expanded if absent before sensitization and observed at least eight times at the 2-week time point. TCRdb ran its own pipeline on the public reads, namely fastp trimming at Q25 and MiXCR clone calling, and kept in-frame beta chains. Identical CDR3 protein sequences are pooled into one entry, listed with their most common genes and DNA. V and J calls and clone size were set by TCRdb, not the authors. The sample table contains under 150,000 distinct CDR3 sequences; only one count was recorded for 9.5% to 13% of them. The biggest ten clones account for about 1.4% of the sample.

The clonotype comes from a woman aged 45-65 years with alopecia areata. Some clones in this sample may be carry-over from other donors' samples. This sequence uses TRBV27 and TRBJ1-5; the D gene is not confidently resolved. The source material was whole blood, sampled in connection with sensitization to the hapten diphenylcyclopropenone (DPC). CDR3 region: CASSLSYRSNQPQHF. The sequenced DNA: TGTGCCAGCAGTTTATCGTATCGAAGCAATCAGCCCCAGCATTTT.